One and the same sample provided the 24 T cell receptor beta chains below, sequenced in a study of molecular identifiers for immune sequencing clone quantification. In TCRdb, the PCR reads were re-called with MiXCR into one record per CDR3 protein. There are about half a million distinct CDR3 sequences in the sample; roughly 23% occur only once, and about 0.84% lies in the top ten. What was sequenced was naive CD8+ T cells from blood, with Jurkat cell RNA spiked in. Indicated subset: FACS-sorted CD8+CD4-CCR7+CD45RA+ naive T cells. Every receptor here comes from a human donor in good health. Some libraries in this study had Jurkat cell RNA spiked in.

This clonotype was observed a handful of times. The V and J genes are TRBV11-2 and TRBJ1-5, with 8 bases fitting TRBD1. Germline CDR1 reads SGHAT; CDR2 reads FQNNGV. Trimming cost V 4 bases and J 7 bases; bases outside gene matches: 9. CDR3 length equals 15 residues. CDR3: CASSSKDRARQPQHF. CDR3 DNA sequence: TGTGCCAGCAGCTCAAAGGACAGGGCACGCCAGCCCCAGCATTTT.

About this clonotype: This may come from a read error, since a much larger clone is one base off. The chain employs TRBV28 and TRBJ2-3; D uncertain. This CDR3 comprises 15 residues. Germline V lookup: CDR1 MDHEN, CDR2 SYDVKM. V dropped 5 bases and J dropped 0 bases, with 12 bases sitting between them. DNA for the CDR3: TGTGCCAGCAGTCTTTCCAGGCGGAGCACAGATACGCAGTATTTT. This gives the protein CASSLSRRSTDTQYF.

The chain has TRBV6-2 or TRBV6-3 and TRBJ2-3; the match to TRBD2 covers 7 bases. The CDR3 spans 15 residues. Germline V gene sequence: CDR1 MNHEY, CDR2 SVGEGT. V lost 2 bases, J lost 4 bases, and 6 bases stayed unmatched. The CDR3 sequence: CASSYGGGIADTQYF. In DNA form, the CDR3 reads TGTGCCAGCAGTTACGGGGGGGGTATCGCAGATACGCAGTATTTT.

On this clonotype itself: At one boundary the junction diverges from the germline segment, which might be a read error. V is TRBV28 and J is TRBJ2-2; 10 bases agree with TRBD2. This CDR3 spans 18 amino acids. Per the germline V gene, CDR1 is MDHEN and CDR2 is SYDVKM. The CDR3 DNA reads TGTGCCAGCGGTTTCTACTTACTAGCGGGAAAATTCCCCGGGGAGCTGTTTTTT. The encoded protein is CASGFYLLAGKFPGELFF. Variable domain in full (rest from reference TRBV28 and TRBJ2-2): DVKVTQSSRYLVKRTGEKVFLECVQDMDHENMFWYRQDPGLGLRLIYFSYDVKMKEKGDIPEGYSVSREKKERFSLILESASTNQTSMYLCASGFYLLAGKFPGELFFGEGSRLTVL.

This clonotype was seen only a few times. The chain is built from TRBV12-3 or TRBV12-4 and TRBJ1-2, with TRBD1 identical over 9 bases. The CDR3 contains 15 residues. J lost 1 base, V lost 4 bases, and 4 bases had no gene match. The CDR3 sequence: CASSSNRGLNYGYTF. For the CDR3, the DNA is TGTGCCAGCAGTTCAAACAGGGGGCTTAACTATGGCTACACCTTC.

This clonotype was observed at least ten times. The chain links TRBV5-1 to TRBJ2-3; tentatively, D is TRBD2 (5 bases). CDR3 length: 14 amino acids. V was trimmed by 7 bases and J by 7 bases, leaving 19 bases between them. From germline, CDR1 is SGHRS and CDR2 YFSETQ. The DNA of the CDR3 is TGCGCCAGCGAGGACGGAGGCCTCACTCATACGCAGTATTTT. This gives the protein CASEDGGLTHTQYF.

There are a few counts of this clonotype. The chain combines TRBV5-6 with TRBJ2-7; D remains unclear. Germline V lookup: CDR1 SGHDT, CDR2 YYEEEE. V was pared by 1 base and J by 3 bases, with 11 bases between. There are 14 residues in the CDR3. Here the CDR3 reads CASSLIRAGYEQYF. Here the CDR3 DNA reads TGTGCCAGCAGCTTGATTCGGGCAGGCTACGAGCAGTACTTC.

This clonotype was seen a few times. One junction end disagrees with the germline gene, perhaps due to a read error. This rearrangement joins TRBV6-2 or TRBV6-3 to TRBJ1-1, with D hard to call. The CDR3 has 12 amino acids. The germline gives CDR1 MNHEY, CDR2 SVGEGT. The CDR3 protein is CAGSYPGSEAFF. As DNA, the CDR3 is TGTGCCGGCAGTTACCCCGGGAGTGAAGCTTTCTTT.

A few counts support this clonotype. CDR3: CASSTGQASSPLHF. CDR3 nucleotide sequence: TGCGCCAGCAGCACGGGACAGGCCTCTTCACCCCTCCACTTT. The chain joins TRBV4-1 to TRBJ1-6; 8 bases align to TRBD1. The CDR3 is 14 residues long. Germline CDR1 MGHRA, CDR2 YSYEKL. After removal of 5 bases from V and 9 bases from J, the junction contained 6 bases not matched to a gene.

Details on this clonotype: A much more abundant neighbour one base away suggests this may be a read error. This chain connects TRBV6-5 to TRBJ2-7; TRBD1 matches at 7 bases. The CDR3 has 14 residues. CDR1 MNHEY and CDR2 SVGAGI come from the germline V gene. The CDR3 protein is CAGRDLTGFHEQYF. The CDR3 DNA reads TGTGCCGGCAGAGACCTGACAGGGTTCCACGAGCAGTACTTC.

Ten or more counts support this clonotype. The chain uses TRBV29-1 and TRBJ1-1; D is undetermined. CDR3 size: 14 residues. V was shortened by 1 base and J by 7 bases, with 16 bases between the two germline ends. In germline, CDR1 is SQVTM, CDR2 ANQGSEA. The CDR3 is CSVEVAVPPYEAFF. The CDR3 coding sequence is TGCAGCGTTGAAGTGGCGGTTCCTCCTTATGAAGCTTTCTTT.

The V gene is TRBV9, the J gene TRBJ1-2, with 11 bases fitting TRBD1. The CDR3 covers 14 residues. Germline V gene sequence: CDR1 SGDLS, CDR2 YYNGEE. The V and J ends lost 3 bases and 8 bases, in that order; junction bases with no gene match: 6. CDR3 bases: TGTGCCAGCAGCGCAGGACAGGGGGCGCGAGGCTACACCTTC. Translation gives CASSAGQGARGYTF. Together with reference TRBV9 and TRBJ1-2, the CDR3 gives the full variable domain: DSGVTQTPKHLITATGQRVTLRCSPRSGDLSVYWYQQSLDQGLQFLIQYYNGEERAKGNILERFSAQQFPDLHSELNLSSLELGDSALYFCASSAGQGARGYTFGSGTRLTVV.

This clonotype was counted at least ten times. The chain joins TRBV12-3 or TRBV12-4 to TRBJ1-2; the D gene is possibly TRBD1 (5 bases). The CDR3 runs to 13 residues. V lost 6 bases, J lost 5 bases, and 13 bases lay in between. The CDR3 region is CASSPGTYYGYTF. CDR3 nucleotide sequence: TGTGCCAGCAGCCCCGGGACTTATTATGGCTACACCTTC.

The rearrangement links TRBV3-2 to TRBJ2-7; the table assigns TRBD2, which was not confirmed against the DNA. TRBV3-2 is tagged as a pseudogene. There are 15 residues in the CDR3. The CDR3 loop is CASSHQTEGGYEQYF. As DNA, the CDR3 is TGTGCCAGCAGCCATCAGACCGAGGGAGGATACGAGCAGTACTTC.

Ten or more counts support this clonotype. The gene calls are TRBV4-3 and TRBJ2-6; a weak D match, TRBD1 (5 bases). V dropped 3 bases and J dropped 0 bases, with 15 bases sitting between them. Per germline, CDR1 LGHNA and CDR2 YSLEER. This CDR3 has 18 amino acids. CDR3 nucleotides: TGCGCCAGCAGCCAGGGGTCCGACAGTCACTCTGGGGCCAACGTCCTGACTTTC. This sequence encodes CASSQGSDSHSGANVLTF.

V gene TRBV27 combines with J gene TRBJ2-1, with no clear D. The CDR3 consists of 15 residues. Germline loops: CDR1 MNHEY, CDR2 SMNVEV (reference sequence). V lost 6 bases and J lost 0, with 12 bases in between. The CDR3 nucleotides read TGTGCCAGCAGAACCGCGGAGAGCTCCTACAATGAGCAGTTCTTC. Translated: CASRTAESSYNEQFF.

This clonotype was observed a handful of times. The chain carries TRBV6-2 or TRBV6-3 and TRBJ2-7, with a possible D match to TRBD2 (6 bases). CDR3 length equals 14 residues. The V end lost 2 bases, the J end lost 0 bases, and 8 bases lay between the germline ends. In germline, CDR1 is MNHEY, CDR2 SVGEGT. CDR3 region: CASSYGTLSYEQYF. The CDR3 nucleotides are TGTGCCAGCAGTTACGGGACTCTCTCCTACGAGCAGTACTTC.

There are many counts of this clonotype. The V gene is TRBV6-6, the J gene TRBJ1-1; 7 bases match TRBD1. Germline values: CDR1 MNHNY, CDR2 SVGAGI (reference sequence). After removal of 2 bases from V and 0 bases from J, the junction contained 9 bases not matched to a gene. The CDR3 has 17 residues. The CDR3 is CASSYPKRTGVNTEAFF. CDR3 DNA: TGTGCCAGCAGTTACCCCAAACGGACAGGAGTGAACACTGAAGCTTTCTTT.

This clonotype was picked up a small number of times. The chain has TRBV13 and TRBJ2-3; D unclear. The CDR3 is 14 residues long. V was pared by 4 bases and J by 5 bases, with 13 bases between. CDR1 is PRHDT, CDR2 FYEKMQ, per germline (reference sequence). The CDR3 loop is CASSYSSLGDTQYF. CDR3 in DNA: TGTGCCAGCAGCTACTCGTCGCTTGGAGATACGCAGTATTTT.

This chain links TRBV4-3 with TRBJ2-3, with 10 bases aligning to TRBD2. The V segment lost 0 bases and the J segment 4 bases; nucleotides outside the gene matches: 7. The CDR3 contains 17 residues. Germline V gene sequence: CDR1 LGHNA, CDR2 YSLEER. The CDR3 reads CASSQEGKREGADTQYF. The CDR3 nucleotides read TGCGCCAGCAGCCAAGAGGGGAAGCGGGAGGGCGCAGATACGCAGTATTTT.

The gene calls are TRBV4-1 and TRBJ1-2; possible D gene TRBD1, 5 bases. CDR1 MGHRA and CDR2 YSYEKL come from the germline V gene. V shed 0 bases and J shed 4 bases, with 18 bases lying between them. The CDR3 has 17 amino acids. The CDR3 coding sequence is TGCGCCAGCAGCCAAGATGCCTCGGGACTGGGATCCTATGGCTACACCTTC. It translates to CASSQDASGLGSYGYTF.

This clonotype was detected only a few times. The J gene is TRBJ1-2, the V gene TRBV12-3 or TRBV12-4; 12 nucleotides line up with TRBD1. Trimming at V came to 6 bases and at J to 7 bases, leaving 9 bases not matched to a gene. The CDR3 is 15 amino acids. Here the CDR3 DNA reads TGTGCCAGCAGCCGGGACAGGGGGCGGTTTCCTGGCTACACCTTC. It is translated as CASSRDRGRFPGYTF.

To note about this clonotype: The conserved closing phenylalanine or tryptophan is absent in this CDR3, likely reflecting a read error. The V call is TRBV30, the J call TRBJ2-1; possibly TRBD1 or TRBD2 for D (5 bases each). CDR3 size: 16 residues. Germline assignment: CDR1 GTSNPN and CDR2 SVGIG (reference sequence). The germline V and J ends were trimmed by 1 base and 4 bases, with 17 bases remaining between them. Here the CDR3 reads CAWSGGVGALYNEQFI. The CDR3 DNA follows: TGTGCCTGGAGTGGCGGTGTCGGGGCCTTATACAATGAGCAGTTCATC.

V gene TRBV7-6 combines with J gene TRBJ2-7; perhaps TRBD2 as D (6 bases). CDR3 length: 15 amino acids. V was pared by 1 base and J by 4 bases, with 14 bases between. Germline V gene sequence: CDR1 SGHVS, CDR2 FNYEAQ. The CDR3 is CASSLGLEGTYEQYF. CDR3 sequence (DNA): TGTGCCAGCAGCTTAGGACTAGAGGGTACTTACGAGCAGTACTTC.